This T cell receptor (beta chain) was sequenced for a study of cytomegalovirus exposure and HLA in healthy donors. Germline V gene data show CDR1 as SGDLS and CDR2 as YYNGEE. J gave up 1 base and V 4 bases, and 11 bases lay outside the gene matches. CDR3 length: 19 residues. Study-wide results and limits: In a later analysis, DRB1 alleles had the most associated TCRs; HLA-C alleles the fewest.

With regard to this clone: Its antigen remains unidentified.

In the PCR, 60 Vbeta and 13 Jbeta primers were used. Sequencing used immunoSEQ multiplex PCR; TCRdb keeps in-frame clones, though not all of them. The sample lists about 180,000 clones; 82% were seen once. The chain employs TRBV9 and TRBJ2-4, with 13 bases identical to TRBD2. Specimen: PBMCs. The source is a woman aged 45-59 years in good health and CMV-seronegative. The CDR3 bases are TGTGCCAGCAGCCCTGGGGGACTAGCGGGATCGTCCGCCAAAAACATTCAGTACTTC. Encoded protein: CASSPGGLAGSSAKNIQYF.